This is a list of T cell receptor beta chains from one sample in a study of regulatory T cells in long-lasting Graves disease. Via MiXCR, TCRdb re-called the multiplex PCR reads, giving one row per CDR3 protein. The repertoire includes fewer than 500,000 distinct CDR3 sequences, about 17% of them detected once, and 12% sits in the top ten. The same sample was also used in a study of T cells in Graves' hyperthyroidism and ophthalmopathy.

The sample was peripheral blood mononuclear cells (PBMCs), taken at new diagnosis, from a patient treated with antithyroid drugs. These receptors were taken from a man aged 40-49 years with Graves disease. Both conserved end residues are part of each CDR3. Each record gives: clone size, J gene, D gene, V gene, CDR3 DNA, CDR3 protein. The D gene is left open where the match is weak. Expanded clones get a size class; other rows say once, few or many, or leave the size out.

clone_size: many; j_call: TRBJ2-1; d_call: .; v_call: TRBV14; cdr3_nt: TGTGCCAGCAGCCAAGGGGTCAGGAGGGGTGGTGAGCAGTTCTTC; cdr3_aa: CASSQGVRRGGEQFF
clone_size: many; j_call: TRBJ1-1; d_call: TRBD1; v_call: TRBV11-2; cdr3_nt: TGTGCCAGCAGCCGAGGGGGCTCCGCTGAAGCTTTCTTT; cdr3_aa: CASSRGGSAEAFF
clone_size: many; j_call: TRBJ2-3; d_call: TRBD2; v_call: TRBV24-1; cdr3_nt: TGTGCCACCAGTGTCAGCGGGACCTCTGATACGCAGTATTTT; cdr3_aa: CATSVSGTSDTQYF
clone_size: many; j_call: TRBJ1-1; d_call: .; v_call: TRBV2; cdr3_nt: TGTGCCAGCAGGCTGACAGAGACAAACACTGAAGCTTTCTTT; cdr3_aa: CASRLTETNTEAFF
clone_size: .; j_call: TRBJ1-6; d_call: TRBD1; v_call: TRBV7-9; cdr3_nt: TGTGCCAGCAGCCCCCTTACAGGGGACTCCTATAATTCACCCCTCCACTTT; cdr3_aa: CASSPLTGDSYNSPLHF
clone_size: many; j_call: TRBJ1-1; d_call: TRBD1; v_call: TRBV11-3; cdr3_nt: TGTGCCAGCGGCCCGGACAGGGGTGCCACTGAAGCTTTCTTT; cdr3_aa: CASGPDRGATEAFF
clone_size: few; j_call: TRBJ2-2; d_call: .; v_call: TRBV24-1; cdr3_nt: TGTGCCACCAGTGACCCGGGGGCGCCCGCCGGGGAGCTGTTTTTT; cdr3_aa: CATSDPGAPAGELFF
clone_size: many; j_call: TRBJ2-3; d_call: .; v_call: TRBV5-1; cdr3_nt: TGCGCCAGCACCTCCGGGGACACAGATACGCAGTATTTT; cdr3_aa: CASTSGDTDTQYF
clone_size: .; j_call: TRBJ1-2; d_call: .; v_call: TRBV5-1; cdr3_nt: TGCGCCAGCAGCTTGGTGGGGAAATTTAACTATGGCTACACCTTC; cdr3_aa: CASSLVGKFNYGYTF
clone_size: many; j_call: TRBJ1-1; d_call: .; v_call: TRBV10-2; cdr3_nt: TGCGCCAGCAGTGAGTATGGGGCAGGGATCGGCCTCTTT; cdr3_aa: CASSEYGAGIGLF
clone_size: many; j_call: TRBJ2-3; d_call: TRBD1; v_call: TRBV20-1; cdr3_nt: TGCAGTGCTAGTGTTAGCAGGGGGAGCACAGATACGCAGTATTTT; cdr3_aa: CSASVSRGSTDTQYF
clone_size: many; j_call: TRBJ2-5; d_call: TRBD2; v_call: TRBV5-1; cdr3_nt: TGCGCCAGCAGCCGACTAGCGGGGGCGGGAGAGACCCAGTACTTC; cdr3_aa: CASSRLAGAGETQYF
clone_size: .; j_call: TRBJ1-5; d_call: TRBD1; v_call: TRBV6-8; cdr3_nt: TGTGCCAGCAGCAGAACAGGGGTCCTAAATCAGCCCCAGCATTTT; cdr3_aa: CASSRTGVLNQPQHF
clone_size: many; j_call: TRBJ1-1; d_call: TRBD1; v_call: TRBV18; cdr3_nt: TGTGCCAGCTCACCCGGACAGGGGAGGATGAACACTGAAGCTTTCTTT; cdr3_aa: CASSPGQGRMNTEAFF